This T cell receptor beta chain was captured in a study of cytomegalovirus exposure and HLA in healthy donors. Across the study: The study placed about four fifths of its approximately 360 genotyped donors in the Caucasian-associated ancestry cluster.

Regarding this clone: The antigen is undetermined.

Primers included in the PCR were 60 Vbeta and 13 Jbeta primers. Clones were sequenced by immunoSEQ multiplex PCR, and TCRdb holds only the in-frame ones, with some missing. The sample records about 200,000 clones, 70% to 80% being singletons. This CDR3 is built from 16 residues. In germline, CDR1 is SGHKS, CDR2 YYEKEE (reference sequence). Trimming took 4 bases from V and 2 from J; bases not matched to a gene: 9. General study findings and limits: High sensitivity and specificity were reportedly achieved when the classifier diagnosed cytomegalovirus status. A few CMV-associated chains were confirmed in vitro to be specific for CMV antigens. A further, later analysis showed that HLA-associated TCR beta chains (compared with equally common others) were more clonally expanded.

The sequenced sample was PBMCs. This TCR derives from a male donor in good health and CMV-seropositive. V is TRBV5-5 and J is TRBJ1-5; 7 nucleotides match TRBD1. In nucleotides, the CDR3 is TGTGCCAGCAGCGAATCCAGGGGGTCGGGCAATCAGCCCCAGCATTTT. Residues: CASSESRGSGNQPQHF. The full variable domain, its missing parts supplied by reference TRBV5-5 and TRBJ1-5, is DAGVTQSPTHLIKTRGQQVTLRCSPISGHKSVSWYQQVLGQGPQFIFQYYEKEERGRGNFPDRFSARQFPNYSSELNVNALLLGDSALYLCASSESRGSGNQPQHFGDGTRLSIL.